Presented here are 15 T cell receptor beta chains from one specimen sequenced in a study of prognosis after radiotherapy for stage I lung cancer. Template was genomic DNA; TCR beta CDR3 amplified in two multiplex PCR rounds. Each TRBV and TRBJ gene had its own primer in the first PCR round. TCRdb re-called the multiplex PCR reads with MiXCR, one entry per CDR3 protein. This table holds roughly 38,000 distinct CDR3 sequences, around 22% found once. This specimen consisted of PBMCs, obtained before or after stereotactic body radiation therapy (not recorded which). These receptors originate from a donor aged 50 or older with non-small cell lung cancer.

The table lists this clonotype with many counts. The chain employs TRBV20-1 and TRBJ2-7; D is undetermined. Germline CDR1 DFQATT, CDR2 SNEGSKA (reference sequence). The CDR3 consists of 15 residues. V lost 5 bases and J lost 4, with 21 bases in between. The CDR3 DNA sequence: TGCAGTGCTCAACCCGACCTTCAGAACTATTACGAGCAGTACTTC. Translation gives CSAQPDLQNYYEQYF.

This clonotype has more than one count but fewer than ten. V and J are TRBV3-1 and TRBJ2-5; D gene uncertain. The V end lost 1 base, the J end lost 4 bases, and 1 base lay between the germline ends. The CDR3 is 11 residues long. Germline V gene lookup returns CDR1 LGHDT and CDR2 YNNKEL (reference sequence). The CDR3 DNA follows: TGTGCCAGCAGCCAAGTAGAGACCCAGTACTTC. Protein sequence: CASSQVETQYF.

This clonotype was seen many times. The chain links TRBV30 to TRBJ2-3; D is undetermined. The CDR3 is 16 residues long. Trimming shortened V by 2 bases and J by 0 bases, and 15 bases separated the two germline ends. The V gene's germline CDR1 is GTSNPN and CDR2 SVGIG (reference sequence). DNA of the CDR3: TGTGCCTGGAGTCCACCTGGATCCGTAAGCACAGATACGCAGTATTTT. It yields the protein CAWSPPGSVSTDTQYF. The full variable domain, completed using reference TRBV30 and TRBJ2-3, is SQTIHQWPATLVQPVGSPLSLECTVEGTSNPNLYWYRQAAGRGLQLLFYSVGIGQISSEVPQNLSASRPQDRQFILSSKKLLLSDSGFYLCAWSPPGSVSTDTQYFGPGTRLTVL.

The sample holds many counts of this clonotype. The chain recombines TRBV7-3 with TRBJ2-5; 7 bases fit TRBD1. CDR1 is SGHTA and CDR2 is FQGTGA in the germline V gene. The CDR3 has 15 amino acids. V gave up 2 bases and J gave up 5 bases; unmatched junction bases: 8. CDR3 residues: CASSLVGQTEETQYF. DNA for the CDR3: TGTGCCAGCAGCTTAGTGGGACAGACCGAGGAGACCCAGTACTTC.

This clonotype was observed at least ten times. V and J are TRBV5-1 and TRBJ1-2; no clear D gene. The CDR3 loop spans 14 amino acids. Trimming removed 2 bases from V and 4 bases from J, with 12 bases in between. Looked up from germline, CDR1 is SGHRS and CDR2 is YFSETQ. The CDR3 is CASSFKPRAYGYTF. CDR3 nucleotides: TGCGCCAGCAGCTTTAAGCCACGGGCCTATGGCTACACCTTC. The complete variable domain, with remaining parts taken from reference TRBV5-1 and TRBJ1-2, reads KAGVTQTPRYLIKTRGQQVTLSCSPISGHRSVSWYQQTPGQGLQFLFEYFSETQRNKGNFPGRFSGRQFSNSRSEMNVSTLELGDSALYLCASSFKPRAYGYTFGSGTRLTVV.

This clonotype was seen a few times. This may arise from a read error, as a much more abundant clone is one base away. This chain joins TRBV15 and TRBJ2-6, with a weak D call TRBD1 (5 bases). Germline V gene lookup returns CDR1 LNHNV and CDR2 YYDKDF (reference sequence). The CDR3 runs to 15 residues. Trimming took off 2 bases at V and 7 bases at J, with 12 bases between the two ends. As DNA, the CDR3 is TGTGCCACCAGCAGATTCCAGGGTTCCGCCAACGTCCTGACTTTC. Its protein is CATSRFQGSANVLTF.

This clonotype was recorded at least ten times. The J gene is TRBJ2-1, the V gene TRBV9; the D gene is possibly TRBD2 (6 bases). Trimming took 4 bases from V and 0 from J, leaving 11 bases between them. From germline, CDR1 is SGDLS and CDR2 YYNGEE. The CDR3 extends over 15 amino acids. The CDR3 nucleotides are TGTGCCAGCAGCATAGACGGGAGCTCCTACAATGAGCAGTTCTTC. Its protein is CASSIDGSSYNEQFF.

The rearrangement uses TRBV6-2 or TRBV6-3 and TRBJ1-2; D is ambiguous. This CDR3 spans 14 amino acids. Trimming pared 1 base from V and 6 bases from J, leaving 12 bases between. Germline V gene sequence: CDR1 MNHEY, CDR2 SVGEGT. CDR3 amino acids: CASSYYRDRDGYTF. CDR3 DNA sequence: TGTGCCAGCAGTTACTACCGGGATCGGGATGGCTACACCTTC.

This clonotype appeared once. At one end, the junction sequence differs from germline, possibly due to a read error. The chain uses TRBV6-1 and TRBJ1-1; D remains unclear. Germline CDR1 reads MNHNS; CDR2 reads SASEGT. The CDR3 has 12 residues. DNA for the CDR3: TGTGCCAGCAGTGAAATTGCGTCTCAAGCTTTATTT. It specifies CASSEIASQALF.

With regard to this clonotype: A much larger clone lies one base from this, so it may be a read error. The chain recombines TRBV15 with TRBJ2-1; 10 bases are a match to TRBD2. The CDR3 spans 19 residues. V gave up 5 bases and J gave up 2 bases; unmatched junction bases: 15. Per germline, CDR1 LNHNV and CDR2 YYDKDF (reference sequence). In DNA form, the CDR3 reads TGTGCCACCAGCGGAGGTCGTCTAGCGGGAGTCACTACCTACAATGAGCAGTTCTTC. Translated: CATSGGRLAGVTTYNEQFF.

At least ten counts were recorded for this clonotype. The chain uses TRBV19 and TRBJ2-7; D gene uncertain. The CDR3 spans 13 residues. CDR1 and CDR2 from the germline V gene are LNHDA and SQIVND (reference sequence). Trimming removed 6 bases from V and 3 bases from J, with 12 bases in between. The CDR3 DNA reads TGTGCCAGTAGCCCGGGCCCAGACTACGAGCAGTACTTC. This translates into CASSPGPDYEQYF.

This clonotype was seen repeatedly, ten times or more. This chain links TRBV6-1 with TRBJ2-7; D is possibly TRBD1 or TRBD2 (5 bases each). From germline, CDR1 is MNHNS and CDR2 SASEGT. V was pared by 2 bases and J by 3 bases, with 11 bases between. The CDR3 has 14 residues. The CDR3 reads CASSETGLGYEQYF. In DNA, the CDR3 is TGTGCCAGCAGTGAAACAGGACTCGGCTACGAGCAGTACTTC.

The table lists this clonotype with many counts. V gene TRBV28 combines with J gene TRBJ2-7; 8 nucleotides line up with TRBD2. J was trimmed by 5 bases and V by 2 bases; bases with no gene match: 5. CDR3 size: 14 residues. Germline values: CDR1 MDHEN, CDR2 SYDVKM. DNA of the CDR3: TGTGCCAGCAGTTTACCGGGGGGGCCCAACGAGCAGTACTTC. Amino acids: CASSLPGGPNEQYF.

This clonotype was counted once. A far larger clone is just one base off, so this is likely a read error. The chain employs TRBV6-1 and TRBJ2-1, with 7 nucleotides matching TRBD2. Trimming at V came to 3 bases and at J to 0 bases, leaving 8 bases not matched to a gene. This CDR3 region has 17 residues. Looked up from germline, CDR1 is MNHNS and CDR2 is SASEGT. Here the CDR3 reads CASSDLADSASYNEQFF. CDR3 DNA: TGTGCCAGCAGTGATCTAGCGGACTCGGCCTCCTACAATGAGCAGTTCTTC.

There are many counts of this clonotype. V is TRBV6-1 and J is TRBJ1-2, with D possibly being TRBD1 (5 bases). Trimming pared 4 bases from V and 1 base from J, leaving 7 bases between. The CDR3 consists of 13 residues. Germline CDR1 MNHNS, CDR2 SASEGT. This CDR3 reads CASSADSNYGYTF. CDR3 DNA: TGTGCCAGCAGTGCCGACAGTAACTATGGCTACACCTTC.